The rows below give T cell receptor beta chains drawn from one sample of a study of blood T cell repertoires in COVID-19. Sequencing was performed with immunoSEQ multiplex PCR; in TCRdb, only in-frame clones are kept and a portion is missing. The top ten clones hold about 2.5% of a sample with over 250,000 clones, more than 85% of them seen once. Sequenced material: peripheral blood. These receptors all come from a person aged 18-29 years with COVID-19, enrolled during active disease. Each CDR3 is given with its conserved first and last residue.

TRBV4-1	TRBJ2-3	CASSHQGTVPDTQYF
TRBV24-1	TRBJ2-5	CATSPTAGLETQYF
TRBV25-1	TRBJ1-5	CASKGQGGDQPQHF
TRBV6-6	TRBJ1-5	CASSPRDTQDQPQHF
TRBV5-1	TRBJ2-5	CASSPSAGETQYF
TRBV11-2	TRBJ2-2	CASSPTTSANPGELFF
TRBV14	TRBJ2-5	CASSQRGWETQYF
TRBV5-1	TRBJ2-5	CASSLAPSLAGDFRRETQYF
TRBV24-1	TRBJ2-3	CATSERETLAASTDTQYF
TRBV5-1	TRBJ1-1	CASTGENTEAFF
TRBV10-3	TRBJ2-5	CATAGTLSDQYF
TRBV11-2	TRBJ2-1	CASHFSGRVYDEQFF
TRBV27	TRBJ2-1	CASGRTRYNEQFF
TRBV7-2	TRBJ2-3	CASSSRQGTDTQYF
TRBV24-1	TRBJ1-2	CATSDTGSLVRGYTF
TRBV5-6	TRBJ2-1	CASSPGSREQFF
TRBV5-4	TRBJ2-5	CASSLAIEHQETQYF
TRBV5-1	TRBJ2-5	CASSTWGQGFQETQYF
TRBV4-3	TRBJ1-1	CASSQDPDGGVAFF
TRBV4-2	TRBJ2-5	CASSHGLAGETQYF
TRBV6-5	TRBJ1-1	CASSRTKRTEAFF
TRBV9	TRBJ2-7	CASSVGLAGEEQYF
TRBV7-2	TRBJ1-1	CASSLGQGGAEAFF
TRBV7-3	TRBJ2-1	CASSGGSYNEQFF
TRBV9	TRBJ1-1	CASSVEGPPTGQAFF
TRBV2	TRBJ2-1	CASSELSDEQFF
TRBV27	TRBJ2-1	CASSWSSSYNEQFF